The rows below give T cell receptor beta chains drawn from one sample of a study of control samples from healthy donors and cancer patients. The table came from immunoSEQ multiplex PCR; TCRdb's copy has only in-frame clones and leaves some out. The data hold about 180,000 clones, with 90% observed a single time. The sample comprised blood. The receptor source for this set is a woman between 50 and 59 years old in good health. Both conserved end residues are part of each CDR3. The D gene is left open where the match is weak. Expanded clones are given a class, and other clones once, few, many or no size at all.

CDR3aa | CDR3nt | abundance | j_gene | d_gene | v_gene | len
CASSSRRSVGTGGHSPLHF | TGTGCCAGCAGCTCCCGGAGAAGTGTCGGGACAGGGGGCCATTCACCCCTCCACTTT | . | TRBJ1-6 | TRBD1 | TRBV5-4 | 19
CASSDSSGQYYGYTF | TGTGCCAGCAGTGACTCGTCGGGACAGTACTATGGCTACACCTTC | . | TRBJ1-2 | TRBD1 | TRBV25-1 | 15
CASSPGRSSTGELFF | TGTGCCAGCAGCCCCGGCCGATCCAGCACCGGGGAGCTGTTTTTT | . | TRBJ2-2 | . | TRBV7-3 | 15
CASSLEQGPAYEQYF | TGCGCCAGCAGCTTAGAGCAGGGACCTGCCTACGAGCAGTACTTC | few | TRBJ2-7 | . | TRBV5-1 | 15
CASSPSGSRNEQFF | TGTGCCAGCAGTCCTAGCGGGAGTCGGAATGAGCAGTTCTTC | . | TRBJ2-1 | TRBD2 | TRBV25-1 | 14
CASSLGRWEGDEQYF | TGTGCCAGCAGCTTAGGTCGATGGGAGGGGGACGAGCAGTACTTC | . | TRBJ2-7 | . | TRBV7-2 | 15
CASSSSERTQYF | TGCGCCAGCAGCTCCTCTGAAAGGACCCAGTACTTC | . | TRBJ2-5 | . | TRBV5-1 | 12
CASSPMTGPGNTIYF | TGTGCCAGCAGCCCTATGACAGGGCCTGGAAACACCATATATTTT | . | TRBJ1-3 | TRBD1 | TRBV9 | 15
CASLGAGGGGQYF | TGTGCCAGCCTAGGGGCGGGAGGCGGGGGGCAGTACTTC | . | TRBJ2-7 | TRBD2 | TRBV12-3/TRBV12-4 | 13
CASSMLSIGTDTQYF | TGTGCCAGTAGTATGCTCTCCATTGGCACAGATACGCAGTATTTT | few | TRBJ2-3 | . | TRBV19 | 15
CASSRLAGYEQYF | TGTGCCAGCAGCCGGCTAGCGGGCTACGAGCAGTACTTC | once | TRBJ2-7 | TRBD2 | TRBV3-1/TRBV3-2 | 13
CATQDASGGMNTEAFF | TGTGCCACCCAGGACGCGTCGGGGGGTATGAACACTGAAGCTTTCTTT | . | TRBJ1-1 | . | TRBV5-4 | 16
CASSLAGQGRITGELFF | TGTGCCAGCAGCTTAGCGGGACAGGGGAGAATCACCGGGGAGCTGTTTTTT | . | TRBJ2-2 | TRBD1 | TRBV7-3 | 17
CASSQVREQFF | TGTGCCAGCAGCCAGGTACGGGAGCAGTTCTTC | . | TRBJ2-1 | . | TRBV3-1/TRBV3-2 | 11
CASSPNDGTEAFF | TGTGCCAGCTCACCAAACGACGGCACTGAAGCTTTCTTT | . | TRBJ1-1 | . | TRBV18 | 13
CASSLAGISDTQYF | TGTGCCAGCAGCTTAGCGGGTATCTCAGATACGCAGTATTTT | . | TRBJ2-3 | . | TRBV7-9 | 14
CASSFSANYGYTF | TGTGCCAGCAGTTTCTCGGCTAACTATGGCTACACCTTC | . | TRBJ1-2 | . | TRBV28 | 13
CASSLVKVSPTPTDTQYF | TGTGCCAGCAGCTTAGTCAAGGTCAGCCCGACTCCCACAGATACGCAGTATTTT | . | TRBJ2-3 | . | TRBV7-2 | 18
CSVDGPGYEQYF | TGCAGCGTTGATGGGCCAGGGTACGAGCAGTACTTC | . | TRBJ2-7 | . | TRBV29-1 | 12
CASSLVDGSYEQYF | TGTGCCAGCAGCTTAGTAGACGGTTCCTACGAGCAGTACTTC | . | TRBJ2-7 | . | TRBV7-2 | 14
CAIMGADTQYF | TGTGCCATCATGGGTGCAGATACGCAGTATTTT | . | TRBJ2-3 | . | TRBV10-3 | 11
CASSLASSPDRPQHF | TGTGCCAGCAGCTTAGCGAGCAGTCCCGATCGACCCCAGCATTTT | few | TRBJ1-5 | . | TRBV7-2 | 15
CASSLILAGGSPGQETQYF | TGTGCCAGCAGCTTAATTTTAGCGGGAGGGTCCCCGGGCCAAGAGACCCAGTACTTC | . | TRBJ2-5 | TRBD2 | TRBV7-3 | 19
CATLRGNTGELFF | TGTGCCACCCTTCGGGGGAACACCGGGGAGCTGTTTTTT | . | TRBJ2-2 | . | TRBV28 | 13
CASSVDTGELFF | TGTGCCAGCAGCGTAGATACCGGGGAGCTGTTTTTT | . | TRBJ2-2 | . | TRBV9 | 12
CASSSYSLTTDTQYF | TGTGCCAGCAGTTCTTACAGCCTAACCACAGATACGCAGTATTTT | . | TRBJ2-3 | . | TRBV28 | 15
CASSELGGDQPQHF | TGTGCCAGCAGCGAATTGGGTGGGGATCAGCCCCAGCATTTT | once | TRBJ1-5 | . | TRBV2 | 14
CSGEQGGGDTQYF | TGCAGCGGCGAACAGGGAGGCGGGGATACGCAGTATTTT | . | TRBJ2-3 | . | TRBV29-1 | 13
CASSGAGGLVYF | TGTGCCAGCAGTGGGGCCGGCGGCCTTGTATACTTC | . | TRBJ2-4 | . | TRBV2 | 12
CASSTSSGGAYEQFF | TGTGCCAGCAGTACCTCTAGCGGGGGGGCCTATGAGCAGTTCTTC | . | TRBJ2-1 | TRBD2 | TRBV6-4 | 15
CSVWTVLNTEAFF | TGCAGCGTTTGGACGGTATTGAACACTGAAGCTTTCTTT | . | TRBJ1-1 | . | TRBV29-1 | 13
CASSQGQGAWGIVQYF | TGTGCCAGCAGCCAAGGACAGGGGGCCTGGGGGATAGTGCAGTATTTT | . | TRBJ2-3 | TRBD1 | TRBV3-1/TRBV3-2 | 16
CASSSPTGLANQPQHF | TGTGCCAGCAGTTCGCCAACAGGGTTGGCCAATCAGCCCCAGCATTTT | . | TRBJ1-5 | . | TRBV6-6 | 16
CASTRRNNQPQHF | TGTGCCAGCACCCGACGGAACAATCAGCCCCAGCATTTT | once | TRBJ1-5 | . | TRBV19 | 13
CSAGPLQGTEAFF | TGCAGCGCCGGACCTTTACAGGGTACTGAAGCTTTCTTT | . | TRBJ1-1 | . | TRBV29-1 | 13
CASSFALDGEQYF | TGTGCCAGCAGTTTCGCCTTAGACGGCGAGCAGTACTTC | . | TRBJ2-7 | . | TRBV7-2 | 13
CASSLPGRGTDTQYF | TGTGCCAGCAGTTTACCGGGACGGGGGACAGATACGCAGTATTTT | . | TRBJ2-3 | . | TRBV28 | 15
CASSLFRGNTIYF | TGTGCCAGCAGCTTGTTTAGGGGAAACACCATATATTTT | . | TRBJ1-3 | . | TRBV5-4 | 13
CASSWGQSNEKLFF | TGTGCCAGCAGCTGGGGACAGTCTAATGAAAAACTGTTTTTT | . | TRBJ1-4 | TRBD1 | TRBV27 | 14
CATSRAGKWVGKLFF | TGTGCCACCAGCAGAGCGGGAAAATGGGTTGGAAAACTGTTTTTT | . | TRBJ1-4 | . | TRBV15 | 15
CASSFDGSTDTQYF | TGTGCCAGCAGCTTCGACGGCAGCACAGATACGCAGTATTTT | . | TRBJ2-3 | . | TRBV11-3 | 14
CASSARQGGTEAFF | TGTGCCAGCAGCGCGCGACAGGGAGGCACTGAAGCTTTCTTT | . | TRBJ1-1 | TRBD1 | TRBV9 | 14
CASSSPGETLEQYF | TGTGCCAGCAGTTCACCCGGAGAAACACTAGAGCAGTACTTC | . | TRBJ2-7 | . | TRBV28 | 14
CASTPPGNTQYF | TGTGCCAGCACCCCCCCCGGGAATACGCAGTATTTT | . | TRBJ2-3 | . | TRBV28 | 12
CASSVDPSLSYNEQFF | TGTGCCAGCAGCGTAGATCCATCACTCTCCTACAATGAGCAGTTCTTC | . | TRBJ2-1 | . | TRBV9 | 16
CARSPGGSGNTIYF | TGTGCCAGAAGCCCAGGGGGGTCTGGAAACACCATATATTTT | . | TRBJ1-3 | . | TRBV7-5 | 14
CASSYSWADTQYF | TGTGCCAGCAGTTACTCATGGGCAGATACGCAGTATTTT | . | TRBJ2-3 | . | TRBV6-2/TRBV6-3 | 13
CASSYLVPYNEQFF | TGTGCCAGCAGTTATCTGGTACCCTACAATGAGCAGTTCTTC | once | TRBJ2-1 | . | TRBV28 | 14
CASSPGQGSRTGELFF | TGTGCCAGCAGCCCCGGCCAAGGCTCGAGAACCGGGGAGCTGTTTTTT | . | TRBJ2-2 | . | TRBV11-3 | 16
CASSGLQDSLYEQYF | TGTGCCAGCAGTGGACTGCAGGACAGCCTCTACGAGCAGTACTTC | . | TRBJ2-7 | . | TRBV28 | 15
CAARESPNYGYTF | TGTGCCGCTAGGGAGTCCCCCAACTATGGCTACACCTTC | . | TRBJ1-2 | . | TRBV19 | 13
CASSLEPPGTQYF | TGTGCCAGCAGCTTAGAACCCCCCGGGACCCAGTACTTC | . | TRBJ2-5 | . | TRBV11-2 | 13
CASSLIAGTGNTGELFF | TGTGCCAGCAGCCTAATCGCCGGGACAGGGAACACCGGGGAGCTGTTTTTT | . | TRBJ2-2 | TRBD1 | TRBV28 | 17